This entry features one T cell receptor beta chain sequence. No cognate antigen has been identified for it. It has no much larger one-base neighbor in the sample; base qualities were not kept. Counted from cysteine to phenylalanine, this CDR3 has 12 amino acids. Only the CDR3 part of the read is kept: 36 bases, read in frame from the first base. CDR1 and CDR2 are read off the germline V gene as LGHNA and YSLEER. The junction carries 3 bases between V and J, which are trimmed by 0 bases and 7 bases respectively. The data were obtained in a study of shared T cell receptors in the human thymus (dated by TCRdb to the early 2020s). At the level of the whole study: The study examined how self-reactive, shared T-cell receptor alpha chains are generated in the human thymus.

Library preparation employed the immunoSEQ multiplex PCR assay. Here the immuneACCESS table is served through TCRdb, limited to in-frame sequences with V and J called. Missing clones are a known gap in these copies; in checked studies unresolved V genes cover under half, and the rest lacks a known reason. This sample lists roughly 710,000 clones; over 75% were detected once. The ten most abundant clones make up around 0.0099% of the sample. In addition, the sample was reused for a study of human thymus T cells. The second publication reports: In Finland, the donors were immunologically healthy infants who were having open corrective cardiac surgery for congenital heart defects. Thymus tissue was collected as surgical resects that were removed during corrective cardiac surgery. Usage of V and J gene segments appeared to be biased in both the thymic and the peripheral blood repertoires. Highly overlapping thymic TCR repertoires among unrelated individuals were reported in the related research. The study used under 10 infant thymus samples plus four related peripheral blood samples to characterize TCR alpha and beta repertoires. Donor ages ranged from about 7 to 244 days, and the cohort comprised 5 to 7 male and two female infants. Thymocytes were freed from the tissue by mechanical means and kept at -70 degrees C as pellets of 10-30 million cells. A QIAsymphony instrument was used to extract genomic DNA from the frozen cell pellets. Using the immunoSEQ multiplex PCR assay, the TCRB and TCRAD loci were amplified from a standardized quantity of quality-controlled genomic DNA. Amplicons spanned the V(D)J region at a length sufficient to cover the CDR3 and identify V and J genes. Through the commercial immunoSEQ service, the amplicons were sequenced on an Illumina platform. Primer bias and sequencing errors were corrected using previously described methods, and TCRAD and TCRB definitions followed the IMGT database. immunoSEQ Analyzer 3.0 and VDJTools were used for repertoire analysis, which covered basic statistics, V/J segment usage, diversity estimates, rarefaction and pairwise overlap. To estimate diversity, the Chao1, ChaoE, Efron-Thisted, Shannon and inverse Simpson indices were applied, and diversity was also estimated on datasets down-sampled to the smallest sample. Repertoire overlap was assessed by strict matching of CDR3 nucleotide sequence, V gene and J gene, and clustering was done by Jaccard-based multidimensional scaling. On average, thymus samples gave about 810,000 unique TCRB clonotypes, whereas blood samples gave roughly 80,000.

The sample was thymocytes. This clonotype originated in a girl less than two years old with a congenital heart defect. Donor details come from another sample of the same person, matched by shared clones. The V and J segments used are TRBV4-3 and TRBJ2-2; a confident D gene designation cannot be given. The CDR3 region reads CASSQDLGELFF. DNA sequence: TGCGCCAGCAGCCAAGATCTCGGGGAGCTGTTTTTT.